A selection of T cell receptor beta chains follows, all from one sample in a study of blood T cell repertoires in COVID-19. Profiling relied on immunoSEQ multiplex PCR, and the TCRdb table lists in-frame clones only, not all of them. The sample lists just over 650,000 clones; around 90% were seen once. Sequenced: peripheral blood. The receptors come from a woman aged 18-29 years with acute or convalescent COVID-19. CDR3s include the opening cysteine and the closing phenylalanine or tryptophan. D genes are given only for firm matches. Clone size is given for some rows only: seen once, a few or many times, or a class if the clone is expanded.

abundance: .
v_gene: TRBV7-2
len: 13
j_gene: TRBJ1-1
d_gene: .
CDR3nt: TGTGCCAGCAGCTCGGTAGGGGGCACTGAAGCTTTCTTT
CDR3aa: CASSSVGGTEAFF

abundance: .
v_gene: TRBV2
len: 14
j_gene: TRBJ2-7
d_gene: .
CDR3nt: TGTGCCAGCAGGAGAGGTGGGGCCACCTACGAGCAGTACTTC
CDR3aa: CASRRGGATYEQYF

abundance: .
v_gene: TRBV12-3/TRBV12-4
len: 13
j_gene: TRBJ2-3
d_gene: .
CDR3nt: TGTGCCAGCAGTTTAGGCACCTCTTGGGGGGAGTATTTT
CDR3aa: CASSLGTSWGEYF

abundance: .
v_gene: TRBV27
len: 15
j_gene: TRBJ1-6
d_gene: .
CDR3nt: TGTGCCAGCAGTGACTTTGGAGGCAGCGGGTCACCCCTCCACTTT
CDR3aa: CASSDFGGSGSPLHF

abundance: .
v_gene: TRBV9
len: 14
j_gene: TRBJ1-2
d_gene: .
CDR3nt: TGTGCCAGCAGCTCTCAACAGGGAATAAGTGGCTACACCTTC
CDR3aa: CASSSQQGISGYTF

abundance: .
v_gene: TRBV9
len: 11
j_gene: TRBJ1-2
d_gene: .
CDR3nt: TGTGCCAGCCGCGCTGACTATGGCTACACCTTC
CDR3aa: CASRADYGYTF

abundance: .
v_gene: TRBV4-1
len: 13
j_gene: TRBJ1-2
d_gene: .
CDR3nt: TGCGCCAGCAGCCAAGGGGTGGGAGATGGCTACACCTTC
CDR3aa: CASSQGVGDGYTF

abundance: .
v_gene: TRBV10-3
len: 14
j_gene: TRBJ1-2
d_gene: .
CDR3nt: TGTGCCATCAGTGAGGCAGGCCCCATACGAGGCTACACCTTC
CDR3aa: CAISEAGPIRGYTF

abundance: once
v_gene: TRBV11-3
len: 13
j_gene: TRBJ2-1
d_gene: TRBD1
CDR3nt: TGTGCCAGCTCGAGTACAGGGGCGGTTGAGCAGTTCTTC
CDR3aa: CASSSTGAVEQFF

abundance: .
v_gene: TRBV28
len: 14
j_gene: TRBJ2-4
d_gene: .
CDR3nt: TGTGCCAGCAGTTTATCAGGGACTCAAAACATTCAGTACTTC
CDR3aa: CASSLSGTQNIQYF

abundance: .
v_gene: TRBV19
len: 15
j_gene: TRBJ2-7
d_gene: TRBD1
CDR3nt: TGTGCCAGTAGTATCCGTCAGGGGGCCTCCTACGAGCAGTACTTC
CDR3aa: CASSIRQGASYEQYF

abundance: .
v_gene: TRBV6-2/TRBV6-3
len: 13
j_gene: TRBJ1-2
d_gene: .
CDR3nt: TGTGCCAGCAGTTACGCACAGACCTATGGCTACACCTTC
CDR3aa: CASSYAQTYGYTF

abundance: once
v_gene: TRBV5-1
len: 15
j_gene: TRBJ1-4
d_gene: .
CDR3nt: TGCGCCAGCAGCCCGGCGGGGGGAAGAAATGAAAAACTGTTTTTT
CDR3aa: CASSPAGGRNEKLFF

abundance: .
v_gene: TRBV28
len: 14
j_gene: TRBJ1-3
d_gene: TRBD1
CDR3nt: TGTGCCAGCGGGACGACAGGGTCTGGAAACACCATATATTTT
CDR3aa: CASGTTGSGNTIYF

abundance: .
v_gene: TRBV19
len: 14
j_gene: TRBJ2-7
d_gene: .
CDR3nt: TGTGCCAGTAGTATAGGAGGGGGGGCCTCCGAGCAGTACTTC
CDR3aa: CASSIGGGASEQYF

abundance: .
v_gene: TRBV5-1
len: 17
j_gene: TRBJ2-7
d_gene: .
CDR3nt: TGCGCCAGCAGCTTGGAAGACAATTACTATAGAGACAGCGAGCAGTACTTC
CDR3aa: CASSLEDNYYRDSEQYF

abundance: .
v_gene: TRBV7-9
len: 13
j_gene: TRBJ1-2
d_gene: .
CDR3nt: TGTGCCAGCTCCCGAAGAGGGTACTATGGCTACACCTTC
CDR3aa: CASSRRGYYGYTF

abundance: .
v_gene: TRBV30
len: 14
j_gene: TRBJ1-6
d_gene: .
CDR3nt: TGTGCCTGGAGTGTAGCAGGGGTAGGTTCACCCCTCCACTTT
CDR3aa: CAWSVAGVGSPLHF

abundance: once
v_gene: TRBV3-1/TRBV3-2
len: 15
j_gene: TRBJ1-6
d_gene: TRBD1
CDR3nt: TGTGCCAGCAGCCAAGGGACAGGGCAGAATTCACCCCTCCACTTT
CDR3aa: CASSQGTGQNSPLHF

abundance: .
v_gene: TRBV13
len: 14
j_gene: TRBJ1-6
d_gene: .
CDR3nt: TGTGCCAGCAGCAAAGACGGCAGGCATTCACCCCTCCACTTT
CDR3aa: CASSKDGRHSPLHF

abundance: .
v_gene: TRBV6-5
len: 13
j_gene: TRBJ1-2
d_gene: .
CDR3nt: TGTGCCAGCGCGGCCGGCATTAACTATGGCTACACCTTC
CDR3aa: CASAAGINYGYTF

abundance: .
v_gene: TRBV25-1
len: 12
j_gene: TRBJ2-5
d_gene: .
CDR3nt: TGTGCCAGCAGTATCTCGTCAGAGGATCTGTACTTC
CDR3aa: CASSISSEDLYF

abundance: .
v_gene: TRBV4-1
len: 16
j_gene: TRBJ2-1
d_gene: .
CDR3nt: TGCGCCAGCAGCCAAGACGTCGGGGGCTCCTACAATGAGCAGTTCTTC
CDR3aa: CASSQDVGGSYNEQFF

abundance: .
v_gene: TRBV12-3/TRBV12-4
len: 11
j_gene: TRBJ1-1
d_gene: .
CDR3nt: TGTGCCAGCAGTTTATCCCAAGAAGCTTTCTTT
CDR3aa: CASSLSQEAFF

abundance: many
v_gene: TRBV19
len: 15
j_gene: TRBJ1-3
d_gene: .
CDR3nt: TGTGCCAGTAGTCCACATAAGATCCCTGGAAACACCATATATTTT
CDR3aa: CASSPHKIPGNTIYF

abundance: .
v_gene: TRBV10-3
len: 16
j_gene: TRBJ2-3
d_gene: TRBD2
CDR3nt: TGTGCCATCAGTGAGGCAACCTTAGGGAGGGAGGATACGCAGTATTTT
CDR3aa: CAISEATLGREDTQYF

abundance: .
v_gene: TRBV4-1
len: 11
j_gene: TRBJ1-1
d_gene: .
CDR3nt: TGCGCCAGCAGCCAAGCTAGGAAAGCTTTCTTT
CDR3aa: CASSQARKAFF

abundance: .
v_gene: TRBV4-3
len: 14
j_gene: TRBJ2-7
d_gene: TRBD2
CDR3nt: TGCGCCAGCAGCTCCGGGACTAGCGGGGCCGAGCAGTACTTC
CDR3aa: CASSSGTSGAEQYF

abundance: .
v_gene: TRBV9
len: 14
j_gene: TRBJ1-1
d_gene: .
CDR3nt: TGTGCCAGCAGCGTAGTTTCAGGGTCGGATGAAGCTTTCTTT
CDR3aa: CASSVVSGSDEAFF

abundance: .
v_gene: TRBV4-3
len: 17
j_gene: TRBJ1-1
d_gene: .
CDR3nt: TGCGCCAGCAGCCAAGATGGTCGTAGGGGGATGAACACTGAAGCTTTCTTT
CDR3aa: CASSQDGRRGMNTEAFF

abundance: .
v_gene: TRBV12-3/TRBV12-4
len: 13
j_gene: TRBJ1-1
d_gene: .
CDR3nt: TGTGCCAGCAGTGCAAGACAGTTCGCTGAAGCTTTCTTT
CDR3aa: CASSARQFAEAFF

abundance: .
v_gene: TRBV3-1/TRBV3-2
len: 15
j_gene: TRBJ2-5
d_gene: TRBD2
CDR3nt: TGTGCCAGCAGCCCGAGCGGGGGGGCCAGGGGGACCCAGTACTTC
CDR3aa: CASSPSGGARGTQYF

abundance: .
v_gene: TRBV6-4
len: 15
j_gene: TRBJ1-6
d_gene: .
CDR3nt: TGTGCCAGCAGTGCGGAAGGTCTTTCGGGTTCACCCCTCCACTTT
CDR3aa: CASSAEGLSGSPLHF

abundance: .
v_gene: TRBV7-8
len: 15
j_gene: TRBJ1-1
d_gene: .
CDR3nt: TGTGCCAGCAGCTTAGTGCGGGGTTCAATCACTGAAGCTTTCTTT
CDR3aa: CASSLVRGSITEAFF

abundance: .
v_gene: TRBV5-3
len: 15
j_gene: TRBJ1-2
d_gene: TRBD1
CDR3nt: TGTGCCAGAAGCGCCTACAGGGGGCGCAACTATGGCTACACCTTC
CDR3aa: CARSAYRGRNYGYTF

abundance: .
v_gene: TRBV11-2
len: 14
j_gene: TRBJ2-2
d_gene: .
CDR3nt: TGTGCCAGCAGCTTCCATAGTGGAGGCGGGGAGCTGTTTTTT
CDR3aa: CASSFHSGGGELFF

abundance: few
v_gene: TRBV5-1
len: 16
j_gene: TRBJ1-2
d_gene: .
CDR3nt: TGCGCCAGCAGCTCAAGCCCCGGACAACCTAACTATGGCTACACCTTC
CDR3aa: CASSSSPGQPNYGYTF

abundance: .
v_gene: TRBV9
len: 13
j_gene: TRBJ2-3
d_gene: .
CDR3nt: TGTGCCAGCAGCGCCAGGGGCACAGATACGCAGTATTTT
CDR3aa: CASSARGTDTQYF

abundance: .
v_gene: TRBV18
len: 19
j_gene: TRBJ1-4
d_gene: TRBD1
CDR3nt: TGTGCCAGCTCACCCGATGGGACAGGGAGGACCCTTAGTGAGGAAAAACTGTTTTTT
CDR3aa: CASSPDGTGRTLSEEKLFF

abundance: .
v_gene: TRBV28
len: 14
j_gene: TRBJ1-2
d_gene: .
CDR3nt: TGTGCCACCAAATTACAACAGGTCGACTATGGCTACACCTTC
CDR3aa: CATKLQQVDYGYTF

abundance: once
v_gene: TRBV2
len: 15
j_gene: TRBJ2-7
d_gene: .
CDR3nt: TGTGCCAGCAGTGAATCGGGGGGCGATGGCTACGAGCAGTACTTC
CDR3aa: CASSESGGDGYEQYF

abundance: once
v_gene: TRBV9
len: 17
j_gene: TRBJ1-3
d_gene: TRBD1
CDR3nt: TGTGCCAGCAGCGTAGGACAGGGATTCTCGCCTGGAAACACCATATATTTT
CDR3aa: CASSVGQGFSPGNTIYF

abundance: .
v_gene: TRBV10-3
len: 13
j_gene: TRBJ1-1
d_gene: TRBD1
CDR3nt: TGTGCCATCAAAGGACAGGGAGTAACTGAAGCTTTCTTT
CDR3aa: CAIKGQGVTEAFF

abundance: .
v_gene: TRBV28
len: 15
j_gene: TRBJ2-6
d_gene: .
CDR3nt: TGTGCCAGCAGTTTAAGGGGGTCTGGGGCCAACGTCCTGACTTTC
CDR3aa: CASSLRGSGANVLTF

abundance: .
v_gene: TRBV5-1
len: 15
j_gene: TRBJ2-3
d_gene: TRBD2
CDR3nt: TGCGCCAGCAGCACCTCCGGGACTAACACAGATACGCAGTATTTT
CDR3aa: CASSTSGTNTDTQYF

abundance: .
v_gene: TRBV10-3
len: 15
j_gene: TRBJ1-3
d_gene: .
CDR3nt: TGTGCCATCAGTGCACCAGGGTGGCCTGGAAACACCATATATTTT
CDR3aa: CAISAPGWPGNTIYF

abundance: .
v_gene: TRBV11-3
len: 14
j_gene: TRBJ2-7
d_gene: TRBD2
CDR3nt: TGTGCCAGCAGTTTAGCGGGTGACTCCTTAGAGCAGTACTTC
CDR3aa: CASSLAGDSLEQYF

abundance: .
v_gene: TRBV25-1
len: 14
j_gene: TRBJ2-7
d_gene: TRBD1
CDR3nt: TGTGCCAGCAGTGAGGGACAGACGGCCTACGAGCAGTACTTC
CDR3aa: CASSEGQTAYEQYF

abundance: few
v_gene: TRBV6-2/TRBV6-3
len: 14
j_gene: TRBJ2-1
d_gene: .
CDR3nt: TGTGCCAGCAGTTACTTGGACAGATACAATGAGCAGTTCTTC
CDR3aa: CASSYLDRYNEQFF

abundance: .
v_gene: TRBV6-5
len: 14
j_gene: TRBJ2-2
d_gene: .
CDR3nt: TGTGCCAGCGGAGGGGGGGTGAGAACCGGGGAGCTGTTTTTT
CDR3aa: CASGGGVRTGELFF

abundance: .
v_gene: TRBV27
len: 14
j_gene: TRBJ1-1
d_gene: .
CDR3nt: TGTGCCAGCAGTTTTGAGGGAAGGAACACTGAAGCTTTCTTT
CDR3aa: CASSFEGRNTEAFF

abundance: .
v_gene: TRBV12-3/TRBV12-4
len: 13
j_gene: TRBJ1-3
d_gene: .
CDR3nt: TGTGCCAGCAGGCGGGGCGACGGAAACACCATATATTTT
CDR3aa: CASRRGDGNTIYF

abundance: .
v_gene: TRBV18
len: 14
j_gene: TRBJ2-5
d_gene: .
CDR3nt: TGTGCCAGCTCGCCGAACGCGGTGGGAGAGACCCAGTACTTC
CDR3aa: CASSPNAVGETQYF

abundance: once
v_gene: TRBV6-2/TRBV6-3
len: 12
j_gene: TRBJ2-7
d_gene: .
CDR3nt: TGTGCCAGCAGTACAGACGGTGGCGAGCAGTACTTC
CDR3aa: CASSTDGGEQYF

abundance: .
v_gene: TRBV19
len: 14
j_gene: TRBJ2-3
d_gene: .
CDR3nt: TGTGCCAGTAGTATCCAGCGGAGCACAGATACGCAGTATTTT
CDR3aa: CASSIQRSTDTQYF